This T cell receptor beta chain originates from a study of cytomegalovirus exposure and HLA in healthy donors. Donors sampled were nominally healthy, though unrecorded immune exposures were likely. A multiplex PCR was run with 60 Vbeta primers and 13 Jbeta primers. Method: immunoSEQ multiplex PCR; TCRdb's copy keeps in-frame clones and lacks some. The data contain 85,000 to 90,000 clones, approximately 79% of them singletons. About this clone itself: Its antigen is currently unknown.

Overall study findings and caveats: The authors confirmed in vitro that three CMV-associated chains were specific for CMV antigens. Prior analysis indicated that the majority of TCR beta V segments exhibited productivity approximately 87% or approximately 30% of the time. Analyses of presence/absence relied on an assumption of roughly uniform sequencing depth across donors.

In germline, CDR1 is SGDLS, CDR2 YYNGEE. This CDR3 has 14 amino acids. The ends were cut back, 0 bases at V and 4 bases at J, with 11 bases in the middle. This sequence originates from a man aged 25-45 years in good health and CMV-seronegative. Material for sequencing was PBMCs. The chain carries TRBV9 and TRBJ2-7; D is unresolved. The CDR3 DNA is TGTGCCAGCAGCGTAGCTCCACAGACGTACGAGCAGTACTTC. It encodes CASSVAPQTYEQYF.